The 9 T cell receptor beta chains below all came from one sample that was sequenced in a study of T cell clonality in common variable immunodeficiency. The data were produced by immunoSEQ multiplex PCR, yet TCRdb's version contains in-frame clones alone and is incomplete. In total the sample includes fewer than 70,000 clones, none of them seen once. Sample: peripheral blood mononuclear cells. These receptors all stem from a person between 18 and 75 years old in good health.

This clone was detected many times. The CDR3 extends 3 residues past the end of the read, so its final part is completed from the germline J gene. The rearrangement joins TRBV30 to TRBJ2-5, with unresolved D. Germline V CDR1 and CDR2: GTSNPN, SVGIG (reference sequence). The germline V and J ends were trimmed by 1 base and 4 bases, with 4 bases remaining between them. This CDR3 is 11 amino acids long. This CDR3 reads CAWSELETQYF. The CDR3 DNA, read in part, is TGTGCCTGGAGTGAACTAGAGACC. The full variable domain, its missing parts supplied by reference TRBV30 and TRBJ2-5, is SQTIHQWPATLVQPVGSPLSLECTVEGTSNPNLYWYRQAAGRGLQLLFYSVGIGQISSEVPQNLSASRPQDRQFILSSKKLLLSDSGFYLCAWSELETQYFGPGTRLLVL.

This clone was detected only a few times. This chain's CDR3 is CSARGLAGYEQYF. The covered CDR3 bases are TGCAGTGCCCGGGGACTAGCGGGGTACGAG. The V call is TRBV20-1, the J call TRBJ2-7, with TRBD2 identical over 13 bases. The sequence runs out 3 residues before the end of the CDR3; the remainder is reconstructed from the germline J gene. The ends lost 6 bases at V and 4 bases at J; junction bases unmatched: 3. The germline V gene encodes CDR1 DFQATT and CDR2 SNEGSKA (reference sequence). This CDR3 is built from 13 residues.

This clone was counted ten times or more. At one of its ends the junction is not consistent with the germline gene, which may arise from a read error. The CDR3 goes on 3 residues after the read ends, and that part is filled in from the germline J gene. The chain recombines TRBV4-2 with TRBJ2-7; 7 positions agree with TRBD2. CDR3 length equals 15 residues. In germline, CDR1 is LGHNA, CDR2 YNFKEQ. The CDR3 bases that were read are TGCGCCAGCAGCCAAAGCTTGGGGGGGTACTACGAG. It translates to CASSQSLGGYYE. The full-length CDR3 reads as CASSQSLGGYYEQYF.

This clone was seen at least ten times. The CDR3 goes on 3 residues after the read ends, and that part is filled in from the germline J gene. The chain recombines TRBV20-1 with TRBJ2-5; 10 positions match TRBD1. CDR3 length: 14 residues. Per germline, CDR1 DFQATT and CDR2 SNEGSKA (reference sequence). With V trimmed by 1 base and J by 5 bases, 4 bases remained unmatched. The CDR3 loop is CSARAGTGVETQYF. The sequenced CDR3 bases are TGCAGTGCTAGAGCGGGGACAGGGGTTGAGACC.

This clone was counted ten times or more. Coverage ceases 3 residues before the CDR3 finishes, and the germline J gene fills in the end. V and J are TRBV28 and TRBJ2-4; 7 bases are shared with TRBD2. The trim removed 6 bases at V and 3 bases at J, leaving 5 bases unmatched. This CDR3 region has 14 residues. Germline-derived CDR1 and CDR2 are MDHEN and SYDVKM. The CDR3 here is CASSPGGDKNIQYF. CDR3 DNA (partial): TGTGCCAGCAGCCCGGGGGGTGACAAAAACATT.

This clone showed up many times. Coverage ceases 3 residues before the CDR3 finishes, and the germline J gene fills in the end. The chain joins TRBV2 to TRBJ1-4; a possible D gene is TRBD1 (5 bases). This CDR3 has 17 residues. Germline CDR1 and CDR2: SNHLY and FYNNEI. Trimming left V 2 bases short and J 6 bases short, with 19 bases between. CDR3 sequence reads: CASSETRWTHQDEKLFF. CDR3 DNA, as far as it was read: TGTGCCAGCAGTGAAACTCGGTGGACACACCAGGATGAAAAA.

At least ten counts were recorded for this clone. The read falls 3 residues short of the CDR3 end, and the missing part is taken from the germline J gene. The gene calls are TRBV19 and TRBJ1-1, with TRBD1 identical over 7 bases. The CDR3 is 14 amino acids. Looked up from germline, CDR1 is LNHDA and CDR2 is SQIVND (reference sequence). Losses at the gene ends were 5 bases for V and 4 bases for J; bases not matched to a gene: 7. CDR3 DNA, as far as it was read: TGTGCCAGTAGTGGGAAGACAGGGAGCACTGAA. The encoded protein is CASSGKTGSTE. The whole CDR3 protein is CASSGKTGSTEAFF. The full variable domain, rest sourced from reference TRBV19 and TRBJ1-1, is DGGITQSPKYLFRKEGQNVTLSCEQNLNHDAMYWYRQDPGQGLRLIYYSQIVNDFQKGDIAEGYSVSREKKESFPLTVTSAQKNPTAFYLCASSGKTGSTEAFFGQGTRLTVV.

The table lists this clone with many counts. Read sequence stops 3 residues before the CDR3 end, and the germline J gene provides the missing end. The chain is built from TRBV5-5 and TRBJ2-7; TRBD1 might be the D (5 bases). From germline, CDR1 is SGHKS and CDR2 YYEKEE (reference sequence). V was cut by 2 bases and J by 6 bases, with 12 bases left in between. The CDR3 extends over 13 amino acids. CDR3 residues: CASSFTQGFEQYF. The part of the CDR3 DNA that was read is TGTGCCAGCAGCTTTACGCAGGGCTTCGAG. The whole variable domain, filled in from reference TRBV5-5 and TRBJ2-7, reads DAGVTQSPTHLIKTRGQQVTLRCSPISGHKSVSWYQQVLGQGPQFIFQYYEKEERGRGNFPDRFSARQFPNYSSELNVNALLLGDSALYLCASSFTQGFEQYFGPGTRLTVT.

This clone was seen repeatedly, ten times or more. Read coverage stops 3 residues before the CDR3 terminus; the germline J gene supplies the remainder. This rearrangement joins TRBV20-1 to TRBJ2-7; the match to TRBD2 covers 10 bases. Per germline, CDR1 DFQATT and CDR2 SNEGSKA (reference sequence). After removal of 3 bases from V and 0 bases from J, the junction contained 8 bases not matched to a gene. The CDR3 length is 16 residues. Partial CDR3 DNA: TGCAGTGCTAGCTCCCCTACTAGCGGGACCTCCTACGAG. Protein: CSASSPTSGTSYE. The whole CDR3 sequence is CSASSPTSGTSYEQYF.